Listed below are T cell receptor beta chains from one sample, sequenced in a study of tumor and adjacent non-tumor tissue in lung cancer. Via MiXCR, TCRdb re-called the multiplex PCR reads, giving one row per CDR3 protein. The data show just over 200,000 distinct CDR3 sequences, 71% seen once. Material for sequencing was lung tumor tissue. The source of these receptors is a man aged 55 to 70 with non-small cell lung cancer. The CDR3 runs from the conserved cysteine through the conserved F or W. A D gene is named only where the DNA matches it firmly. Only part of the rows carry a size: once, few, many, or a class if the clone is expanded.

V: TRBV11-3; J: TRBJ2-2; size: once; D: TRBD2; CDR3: CVSSSREAGGYRAGELFF; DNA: TGTGTCAGCAGCTCCCGAGAAGCGGGAGGATACAGAGCCGGGGAGCTGTTTTTT
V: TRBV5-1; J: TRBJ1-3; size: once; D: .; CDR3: CASSLGPGRGPSGNTTYF; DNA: TGCGCCAGCAGCTTGGGCCCAGGTAGGGGACCCTCTGGAAACACCACATATTTT
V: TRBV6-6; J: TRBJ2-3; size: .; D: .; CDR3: CAGSYPGARYTDTQYF; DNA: TGTGCCGGCAGTTACCCCGGGGCTAGATACACAGATACGCAGTATTTT
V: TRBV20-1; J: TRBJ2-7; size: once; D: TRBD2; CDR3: CGASGGVADYEQYF; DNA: TGCGGTGCTAGTGGGGGGGTAGCAGACTACGAGCAGTACTTC
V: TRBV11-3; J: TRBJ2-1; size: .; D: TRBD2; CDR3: CASSQGLAGGEEFF; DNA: TGCGCCAGCAGCCAGGGGCTAGCGGGGGGCGAGGAGTTCTTC
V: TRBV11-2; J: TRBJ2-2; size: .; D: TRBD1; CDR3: CASSSRQGAAWKLFF; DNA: TGTGCCAGCAGTTCACGACAGGGGGCGGCCTGGAAGCTGTTTTTT
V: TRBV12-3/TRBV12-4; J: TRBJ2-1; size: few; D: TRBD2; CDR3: CANSPRQYLRERVDEQFF; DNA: TGTGCCAACAGTCCCCGCCAGTATCTGCGGGAGAGAGTCGATGAGCAGTTCTTC
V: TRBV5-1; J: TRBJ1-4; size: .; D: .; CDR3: CANSLIPLEANEKLFF; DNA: TGCGCCAACAGCTTGATCCCACTGGAGGCTAATGAAAAACTGTTTTTT
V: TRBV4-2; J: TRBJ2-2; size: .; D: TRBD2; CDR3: CASSPLIGGADTGELFF; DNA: TGTGCCAGCAGCCCCCTAATCGGGGGGGCCGACACCGGGGAGCTGTTTTTT
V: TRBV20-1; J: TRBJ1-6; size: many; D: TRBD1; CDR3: CSAGDRDSPLHF; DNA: TGCAGTGCAGGGGACAGGGATTCACCCCTCCACTTT
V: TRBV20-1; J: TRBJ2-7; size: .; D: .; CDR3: CSAGFPFHGLAVSYEQYF; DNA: TGCAGTGCTGGCTTTCCTTTCCATGGGCTAGCAGTCTCCTACGAGCAGTACTTC
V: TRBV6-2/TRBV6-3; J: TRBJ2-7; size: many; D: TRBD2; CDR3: CASRLLAGGYYEQYF; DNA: TGTGCCAGCAGACTACTAGCGGGAGGGTATTACGAGCAGTACTTC
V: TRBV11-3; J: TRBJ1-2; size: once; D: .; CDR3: CASSLVSSSWKGYTF; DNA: TGTGCCAGCAGTTTAGTTTCTTCCAGCTGGAAGGGCTATACCTTC
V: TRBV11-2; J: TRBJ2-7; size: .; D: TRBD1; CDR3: CASGSTGEEAYEQYF; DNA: TGTGCCAGCGGCTCTACAGGGGAAGAGGCCTACGAGCAGTACTTC
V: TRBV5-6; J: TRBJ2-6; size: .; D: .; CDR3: CANSFHWVSGANVLTF; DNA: TGTGCCAACAGCTTCCATTGGGTCTCTGGGGCCAACGTCCTGACTTTC
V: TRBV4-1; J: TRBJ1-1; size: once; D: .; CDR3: CASSQGGQVNPEAFF; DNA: TGCGCCAGCAGCCAAGGGGGCCAGGTGAACCCTGAAGCTTTCTTT
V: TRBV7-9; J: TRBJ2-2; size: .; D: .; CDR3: CASSSPGDGELFF; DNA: TGTGCCAGCAGTTCACCAGGGGACGGGGAGCTGTTTTTT
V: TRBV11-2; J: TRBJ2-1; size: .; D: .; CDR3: CASSQSPVSFF; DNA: TGTGCCAGCAGCCAGAGTCCGGTTTCGTTCTTC
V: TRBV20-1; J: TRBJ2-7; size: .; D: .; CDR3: CSARRGLAYEQYF; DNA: TGCAGTGCTAGACGGGGGTTGGCCTACGAGCAGTACTTC
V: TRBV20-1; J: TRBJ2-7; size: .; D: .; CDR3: CSARVPVWTYEQYF; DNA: TGCAGTGCTAGAGTTCCGGTGTGGACCTACGAGCAGTACTTC
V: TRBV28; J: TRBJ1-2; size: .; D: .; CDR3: CASSLNLGYGYTF; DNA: TGTGCCAGCAGTTTAAATCTGGGCTATGGCTACACCTTC
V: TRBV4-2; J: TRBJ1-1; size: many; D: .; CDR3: CASSQGNGNTEAFF; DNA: TGTGCCAGCAGCCAAGGGAACGGGAACACTGAAGCTTTCTTT
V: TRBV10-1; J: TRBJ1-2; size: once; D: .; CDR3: CASSESPTTTYAYTF; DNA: TGCGCCAGCAGTGAGTCCCCTACAACTACCTATGCCTACACTTTC
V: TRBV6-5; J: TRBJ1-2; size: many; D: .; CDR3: CASRSRGTDGYTF; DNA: TGTGCCAGCAGGTCCAGGGGTACGGATGGCTACACCTTC
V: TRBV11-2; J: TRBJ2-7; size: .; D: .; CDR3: CASSLDRPVHEQYF; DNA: TGTGCCAGCAGCTTAGATCGCCCGGTACATGAGCAGTACTTC
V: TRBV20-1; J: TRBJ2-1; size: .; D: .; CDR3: CSVAARRSRYGEKQSF; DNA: TGCAGTGTCGCAGCCCGCCGGAGCCGATATGGGGAAAAGCAGTCCTTC
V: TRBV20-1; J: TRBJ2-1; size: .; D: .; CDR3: CSASGLARGNEQFF; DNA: TGCAGTGCTAGCGGGCTAGCGAGGGGCAATGAACAGTTCTTC
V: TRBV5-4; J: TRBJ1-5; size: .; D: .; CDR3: CASSLLGSNQPQHF; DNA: TGTGCCAGCAGCTTGCTCGGGAGCAATCAGCCCCAGCATTTT
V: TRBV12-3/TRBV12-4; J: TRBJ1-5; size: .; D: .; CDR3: CARSLRPFNQPQHF; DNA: TGTGCCAGAAGTTTACGGCCGTTCAATCAGCCCCAGCATTTT